This T cell receptor (beta chain) was captured in a study of immune evolution from preneoplasia to lung adenocarcinoma. The overall study: HLA loss of heterozygosity: around 6.5% AIS, roughly 15% MIA, around 35% ADC, none AAH.

Notes on this clone: Its antigen is still unknown.

This table comes from immunoSEQ multiplex PCR, and its TCRdb copy is limited to in-frame clones, with some not included. The table has thousands of clones, 65% to 85% seen once. Germline trimming cut 0 bases from V and 7 bases from J; bases unmatched to any gene: 18. CDR3 size: 20 residues. Per the germline V gene, CDR1 is SGHNT and CDR2 is YYREEE (reference sequence). The study, taken as a whole, reports: Later-stage lesions appeared to have more T cells, more diversity, less clonality.

The specimen was FFPE minimally invasive lung adenocarcinoma tissue. The chain couples TRBV5-4 to TRBJ2-1; 11 bases align to TRBD2. The receptor's source is a person between 45 and 75 years old with lung adenocarcinoma. Here the CDR3 reads CASSLGLAGSGQGPGNEQFF. The CDR3 DNA sequence: TGTGCCAGCAGCTTGGGACTAGCGGGATCCGGCCAGGGCCCTGGGAATGAGCAGTTCTTC.